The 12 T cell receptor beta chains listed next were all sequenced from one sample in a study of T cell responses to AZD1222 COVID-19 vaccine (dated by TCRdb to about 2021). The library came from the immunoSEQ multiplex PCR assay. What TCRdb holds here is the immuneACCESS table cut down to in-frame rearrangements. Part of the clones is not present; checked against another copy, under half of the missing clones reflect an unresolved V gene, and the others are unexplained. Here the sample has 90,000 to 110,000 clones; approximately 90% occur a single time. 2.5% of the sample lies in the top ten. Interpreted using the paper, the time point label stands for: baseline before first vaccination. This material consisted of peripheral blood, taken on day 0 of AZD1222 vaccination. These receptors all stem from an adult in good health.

CDR3 loop: CASSRDGRVTEAFF. CDR3 DNA: TGCGCCAGCTCTCGGGACGGAAGGGTCACTGAAGCTTTCTTT. The chain employs TRBV5-1 and TRBJ1-1, with D tentatively TRBD1 (5 bases). CDR1 and CDR2 (germline): SGHRS, YFSETQ. Trimming removed 7 bases from V and 4 bases from J, with 17 bases in between. This CDR3 is 14 amino acids long. The full variable domain, completed using reference TRBV5-1 and TRBJ1-1, is KAGVTQTPRYLIKTRGQQVTLSCSPISGHRSVSWYQQTPGQGLQFLFEYFSETQRNKGNFPGRFSGRQFSNSRSEMNVSTLELGDSALYLCASSRDGRVTEAFFGQGTRLTVV.

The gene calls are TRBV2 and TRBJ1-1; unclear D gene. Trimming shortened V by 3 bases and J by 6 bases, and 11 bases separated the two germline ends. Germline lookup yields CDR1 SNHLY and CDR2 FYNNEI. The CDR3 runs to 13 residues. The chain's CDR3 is CASSDGPLAEAFF. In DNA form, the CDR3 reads TGTGCCAGCAGTGATGGGCCCCTCGCTGAAGCTTTCTTT.

This CDR3 reads CASSHEGTAIEKLFF. The CDR3 DNA reads as TGTGCCAGCAGTCACGAGGGGACAGCGATTGAAAAACTGTTTTTT. This chain links TRBV6-5 with TRBJ1-4; 7 bases are a match to TRBD1. The CDR3 has 15 residues. Germline V gene lookup returns CDR1 MNHEY and CDR2 SVGAGI. V dropped 5 bases and J dropped 7; count of bases not matched to a gene: 10.

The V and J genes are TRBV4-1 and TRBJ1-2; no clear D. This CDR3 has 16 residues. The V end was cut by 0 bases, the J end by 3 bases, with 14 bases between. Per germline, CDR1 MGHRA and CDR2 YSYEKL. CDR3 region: CASSQDVGSLHYGYTF. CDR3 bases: TGCGCCAGCAGCCAAGATGTGGGGTCCTTGCACTATGGCTACACCTTC.

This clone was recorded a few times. Here the CDR3 reads CASSLTTNTGELFF. CDR3 DNA sequence: TGCGCCAGCAGCTTGACGACCAACACCGGGGAGCTGTTTTTT. The chain couples TRBV5-1 to TRBJ2-2; unclear D gene. The CDR3 loop spans 14 amino acids. Per germline, CDR1 SGHRS and CDR2 YFSETQ. Trimming stripped 1 base from V and 2 bases from J, with 6 bases between.

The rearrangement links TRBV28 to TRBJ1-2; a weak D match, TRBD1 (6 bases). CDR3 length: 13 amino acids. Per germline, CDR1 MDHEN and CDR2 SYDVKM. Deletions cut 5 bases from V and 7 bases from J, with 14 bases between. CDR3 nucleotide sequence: TGTGCCAGCAGTGTAGACAGGCGGACTGGCTACACCTTC. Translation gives CASSVDRRTGYTF.

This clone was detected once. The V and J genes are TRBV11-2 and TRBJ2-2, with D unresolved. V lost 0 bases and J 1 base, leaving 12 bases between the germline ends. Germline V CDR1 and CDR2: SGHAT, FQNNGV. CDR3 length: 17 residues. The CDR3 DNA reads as TGTGCCAGCAGCTTAGATGGTCCCGGTCTGAACACCGGGGAGCTGTTTTTT. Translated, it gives CASSLDGPGLNTGELFF.

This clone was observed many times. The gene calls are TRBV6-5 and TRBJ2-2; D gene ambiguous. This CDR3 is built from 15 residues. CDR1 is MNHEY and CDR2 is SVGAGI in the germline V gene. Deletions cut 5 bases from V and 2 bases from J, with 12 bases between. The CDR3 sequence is CASSIGGPNTGELFF. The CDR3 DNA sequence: TGTGCCAGCAGTATCGGCGGACCAAACACCGGGGAGCTGTTTTTT.

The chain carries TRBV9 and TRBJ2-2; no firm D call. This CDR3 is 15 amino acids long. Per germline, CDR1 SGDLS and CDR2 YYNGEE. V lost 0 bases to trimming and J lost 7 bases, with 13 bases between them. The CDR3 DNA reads TGTGCCAGCAGCGTAGACATGGCTTCCCTCGGGGAGCTGTTTTTT. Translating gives CASSVDMASLGELFF.

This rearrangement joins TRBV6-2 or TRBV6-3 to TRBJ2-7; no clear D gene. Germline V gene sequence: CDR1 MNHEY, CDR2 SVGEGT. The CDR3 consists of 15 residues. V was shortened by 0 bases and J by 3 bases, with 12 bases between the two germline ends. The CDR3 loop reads CASSYSFRRNYEQYF. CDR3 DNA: TGTGCCAGCAGTTACTCGTTCCGGCGGAACTACGAGCAGTACTTC.

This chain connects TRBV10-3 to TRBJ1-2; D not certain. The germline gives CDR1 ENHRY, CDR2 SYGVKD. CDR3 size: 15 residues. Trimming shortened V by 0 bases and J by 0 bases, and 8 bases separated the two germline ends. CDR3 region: CAISESPPPNYGYTF. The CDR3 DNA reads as TGTGCCATCAGTGAGTCTCCACCACCTAACTATGGCTACACCTTC.

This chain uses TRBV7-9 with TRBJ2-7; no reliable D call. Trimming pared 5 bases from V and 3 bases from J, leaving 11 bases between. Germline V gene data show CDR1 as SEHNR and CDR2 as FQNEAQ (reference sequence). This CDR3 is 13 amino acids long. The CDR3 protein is CASSPLVGYEQYF. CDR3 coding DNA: TGTGCCAGCAGCCCTTTGGTAGGCTACGAGCAGTACTTC.